This T cell receptor beta chain was recovered during a study of cytomegalovirus exposure and HLA in healthy donors. About the study: Within the Caucasian-associated ancestry cluster were under 85% of the approximately 400 genotyped donors. The study's findings and limits: It was assumed in the presence/absence analyses that sequencing depth was roughly uniform across donors. A later analysis linked a missense DCLRE1C variant to TCR beta V- and J-gene trimming.

Worth noting for this clone: Its antigen is unidentified.

The CDR3 consists of 13 residues. The junction had 0 bases not matched to a gene; V was cut back by 8 bases and J by 1 base. CDR1 is ENHRY and CDR2 is SYGVKD in the germline V gene. A multiplex PCR was run with 60 Vbeta primers and 13 Jbeta primers. Assay used: immunoSEQ multiplex PCR; TCRdb lists only in-frame clones, some missing. The sample yields roughly 150,000 clones, 72% seen once. This sequence was found in a man aged 40-50 years in good health and CMV-seronegative. Material for sequencing was PBMCs. This chain links TRBV10-3 with TRBJ2-3; 10 bases fit TRBD2. CDR3 in amino acids: CAIGTSGTDTQYF. As DNA, the CDR3 is TGTGCCATCGGGACTAGCGGCACAGATACGCAGTATTTT.